The rows below give T cell receptor beta chains drawn from one sample of a study of T cell changes during pregnancy in multiple sclerosis. Here immunoSEQ multiplex PCR was the method, and the copy in TCRdb shows in-frame clones only, minus some. The sample shows about 93,000 clones, approximately 92% of them seen only once. The sequencing used peripheral blood, collected after pregnancy. These receptors all stem from a female donor with multiple sclerosis, enrolled in a pregnancy study. Each CDR3 is given with its conserved first and last residue. Each record gives: V gene, CDR3 protein.

V: TRBV7-2
CDR3: CASSLAGYLYGYTF

V: TRBV4-1
CDR3: CASSDTTSPAGTRAYNEQFF

V: TRBV6-4
CDR3: CASSEDTGDSYEQYF

V: TRBV6-1
CDR3: CASSARVASGNTIYF

V: TRBV6-1
CDR3: CASSSGDPSGEAFF

V: TRBV7-2
CDR3: CASSPGGPSFYEQYF

V: TRBV18
CDR3: CASSPAGTGGQETQYF

V: TRBV7-9
CDR3: CASSLNPNGYTF

V: TRBV27
CDR3: CASSSQRGTEFGEKLFF

V: TRBV18
CDR3: CASSPPTGLAGFGELFF

V: TRBV10-2
CDR3: CASALSGAGGTDTQYF

V: TRBV7-9
CDR3: CASTGLAGDTQYF

V: TRBV6-5
CDR3: CASTRQGANSPLHF

V: TRBV10-3
CDR3: CAISDPPTGGGEKLFF

V: TRBV11-2
CDR3: CASSFYMDRRSYEQYF

V: TRBV5-1
CDR3: CASSSHGVQLATNEKLFF

V: TRBV2
CDR3: CASRPQGAGAFF

V: TRBV6-5
CDR3: CASSYSGVWERETQYF

V: TRBV6-1
CDR3: CATGGIMNTEAFF

V: TRBV11-3
CDR3: CASSTPRGGQDTQYF

V: TRBV10-3
CDR3: CAIRQGADTQYF

V: TRBV18
CDR3: CASSLPGQGRNTEAFF

V: TRBV28
CDR3: CASSSPTGDTEAFF

V: TRBV5-1
CDR3: CASSFGTKRGGEQFF

V: TRBV7-2
CDR3: CASSSQGLPNEKLFF

V: TRBV7-2
CDR3: CASSLRGTILPDTQYF

V: TRBV18
CDR3: CASSPQTEIYEQYF

V: TRBV10-3
CDR3: CAISGGDFSSYEQYF

V: TRBV27
CDR3: CASARDRDYGYTF

V: TRBV2
CDR3: CASSQGQGSGETQYF

V: TRBV2
CDR3: CASKVGGQGNQPQHF

V: TRBV30
CDR3: CAWSAGLTSYSNQPQHF

V: TRBV10-3
CDR3: CAISAKGAIWNTEAFF

V: TRBV30
CDR3: CACPGTTSGEQYF

V: TRBV19
CDR3: CASGRFVTEAFF

V: TRBV10-3
CDR3: CAISEPGQNTEAFF

V: TRBV5-1
CDR3: CASSSLAGALYEQYF

V: TRBV10-3
CDR3: CAISDSLENTEAFF

V: TRBV4-2
CDR3: CASSQVKTGQGPNEQFF

V: TRBV30
CDR3: CAWGLTRTSDTNYEQYF

V: TRBV18
CDR3: CASSPPATSWLSTDTQYF

V: TRBV19
CDR3: CASSTQGRKGNTIYF

V: TRBV5-8
CDR3: CASNHIRQGERQPQHF

V: TRBV5-6
CDR3: CASSLVQGTYEQYF

V: TRBV30
CDR3: CAAKRANTEAFF

V: TRBV5-1
CDR3: CASSLIPGATNEKLFF

V: TRBV2
CDR3: CASTMDSAGTIYF

V: TRBV27
CDR3: CASSLLTGQGSGYTF

V: TRBV11-1
CDR3: CASSSNPLAGGNNEQFF

V: TRBV2
CDR3: CARGHSGSYEQYF

V: TRBV27
CDR3: CASSQTGNTEAFF

V: TRBV4-3
CDR3: CASSHSGGGNEQFF

V: TRBV29-1
CDR3: CSVASGGDYNEQFF

V: TRBV5-1
CDR3: CASSSQGVTEAFF